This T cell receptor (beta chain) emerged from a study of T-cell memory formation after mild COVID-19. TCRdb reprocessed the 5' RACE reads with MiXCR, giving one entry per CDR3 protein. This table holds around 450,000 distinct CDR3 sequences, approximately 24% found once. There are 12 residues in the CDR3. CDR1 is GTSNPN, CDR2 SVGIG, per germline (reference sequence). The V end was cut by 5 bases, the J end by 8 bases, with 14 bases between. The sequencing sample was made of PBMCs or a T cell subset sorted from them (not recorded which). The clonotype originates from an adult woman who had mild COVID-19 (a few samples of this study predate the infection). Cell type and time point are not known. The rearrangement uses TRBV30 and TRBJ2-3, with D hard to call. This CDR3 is CAWVKPPSTQYF. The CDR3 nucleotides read TGTGCCTGGGTAAAGCCCCCAAGTACGCAGTATTTT.